This TCR beta chain is from a study of cytomegalovirus exposure and HLA in healthy donors. Overall study: Unique TCRs numbering approximately 81 million, obtained from HLA-typed donors, made up an early data release. Study observations and caveats: Researchers reported that three CMV-associated chains were confirmed in vitro as CMV antigen-specific. Judged likely to be a sequencing artifact was a cluster of highly shared sequence variants. When a later analysis was performed, an Asian-associated ancestry cluster reportedly had fewer N-insertions than the roughly 700-donor mean.

Regarding this clone: Its antigen is unidentified.

The PCR used 60 Vbeta and 13 Jbeta primers. TCRdb keeps only in-frame clones here, not all; method: immunoSEQ multiplex PCR. The sample consists of over 150,000 clones, over 70% of them appearing once. The junction had 6 bases not matched to a gene; V was cut back by 5 bases and J by 0 bases. There are 15 residues in the CDR3. CDR1 and CDR2 from the germline V gene are SNHLY and FYNNEI. Specimen: PBMCs. The TCR was taken from a man aged 25 to 45 in good health and CMV-seronegative. V is TRBV2 and J is TRBJ1-1; the match to TRBD1 covers 7 bases. The CDR3 protein is CASSQYRGMNTEAFF. In DNA form, the CDR3 reads TGTGCCAGCAGTCAATACAGGGGAATGAACACTGAAGCTTTCTTT.